This T cell receptor (beta chain) was recovered during a study of blood T cell repertoires in COVID-19. For the study at large: Whether acute or convalescent, the COVID-19 samples came from the United States, Italy and Spain. Sample material is recorded as cDNA or gDNA derived from T cells, B-cell-depleted T cells, or PBMCs.

Deletions cut 3 bases from V and 6 bases from J, with 15 bases between. CDR3 size: 15 residues. Germline assignment: CDR1 LNHDA and CDR2 SQIVND (reference sequence). Clones were read by immunoSEQ multiplex PCR, and TCRdb kept only the in-frame ones, dropping some. The sample records around 250,000 clones, 70% to 90% being singletons. The receptor was isolated from a man in his fifties or sixties who had recovered from COVID-19. This rearrangement joins TRBV19 to TRBJ1-5; D uncertain. Sequenced sample: peripheral blood. CDR3 DNA sequence: TGTGCCAGTAGTATGCTTGGAACCCGCGGTCAGCCCCAGCATTTT. This translates into CASSMLGTRGQPQHF.